Shown below are 15 T cell receptor beta chains from a single sample sequenced in a study of blood T cell repertoires in COVID-19. Assay used: immunoSEQ multiplex PCR; TCRdb lists only in-frame clones, some missing. Among more than 200,000 clones listed, approximately 87% were seen once. Material: peripheral blood. Every receptor here comes from a woman aged 45-65 years with acute or convalescent COVID-19.

This clone has only one observation. The chain joins TRBV19 to TRBJ1-1, with TRBD1 as a possible D gene (6 bases). V lost 7 bases to trimming and J lost 4 bases, with 19 bases between them. Germline loops: CDR1 LNHDA, CDR2 SQIVND (reference sequence). This CDR3 has 15 amino acids. The CDR3 sequence is CASIGGGEQGTEAFF. The CDR3, as DNA: TGTGCCAGTATAGGGGGAGGGGAGCAGGGCACTGAAGCTTTCTTT.

V gene TRBV11-2 combines with J gene TRBJ1-2, with TRBD1 matching over 8 bases. This CDR3 has 15 amino acids. J lost 6 bases, V lost 1 base, and 7 bases had no gene match. Germline CDR1 SGHAT, CDR2 FQNNGV. Here the CDR3 reads CASSLATTGVDGYTF. The DNA for the CDR3 is TGTGCCAGCAGCTTAGCTACGACAGGGGTGGATGGCTACACCTTC.

The CDR3 sequence: CASSILSSGSLADTQYF. CDR3 in DNA: TGCGCCAGCAGCATCCTATCTAGCGGGAGTCTCGCTGATACGCAGTATTTT. The rearrangement joins TRBV5-1 to TRBJ2-3; 10 bases map to TRBD2. Germline CDR1 is SGHRS and CDR2 is YFSETQ. After removal of 4 bases from V and 6 bases from J, the junction contained 14 bases not matched to a gene. This CDR3 contains 17 residues.

This sequence joins TRBV5-6 and TRBJ2-5; 9 nucleotides match TRBD2. The ends lost 4 bases at V and 5 bases at J; junction bases unmatched: 12. CDR1 and CDR2 (germline): SGHDT, YYEEEE. The CDR3 covers 16 residues. The CDR3 DNA follows: TGTGCCAGCAGCCCCCCTAGCGGGGACACGAGTGAGACCCAGTACTTC. Translated, it gives CASSPPSGDTSETQYF. The variable domain in full, completed from reference TRBV5-6 and TRBJ2-5, reads DAGVTQSPTHLIKTRGQQVTLRCSPKSGHDTVSWYQQALGQGPQFIFQYYEEEERQRGNFPDRFSGHQFPNYSSELNVNALLLGDSALYLCASSPPSGDTSETQYFGPGTRLLVL.

The V call is TRBV30, the J call TRBJ1-3; D possibly corresponds to TRBD1 (5 bases). CDR3 length equals 14 residues. V was trimmed by 2 bases and J by 0 bases, leaving 8 bases between them. CDR1 GTSNPN and CDR2 SVGIG come from the germline V gene (reference sequence). This CDR3 is CAWSNDSSGNTIYF. The CDR3, as DNA: TGTGCCTGGAGTAACGACAGCTCTGGAAACACCATATATTTT.

The sample holds a few counts of this clone. The chain combines TRBV10-2 with TRBJ1-3; D is unclear. Germline values: CDR1 WSHSY, CDR2 SAAADI. The CDR3 has 15 amino acids. V lost 4 bases and J 0 bases, leaving 10 bases between the germline ends. CDR3 residues: CASSVGPFSGNTIYF. In DNA, the CDR3 is TGCGCCAGCAGTGTTGGCCCATTCTCTGGAAACACCATATATTTT.

The J gene is TRBJ1-2, the V gene TRBV5-4, with 10 nucleotides matching TRBD1. The CDR3 is made up of 17 amino acids. Germline loops: CDR1 SGHNT, CDR2 YYREEE (reference sequence). The V and J ends lost 5 bases and 2 bases, in that order; junction bases with no gene match: 12. CDR3 in amino acids: CASRDGGQGRQNYGYTF. The CDR3, as DNA: TGTGCCAGCAGAGATGGGGGACAGGGGCGACAAAACTATGGCTACACCTTC.

This chain uses TRBV27 with TRBJ1-5; D uncertain. Trimming took off 5 bases at V and 2 bases at J, with 13 bases between the two ends. In germline, CDR1 is MNHEY, CDR2 SMNVEV (reference sequence). The CDR3 contains 15 residues. The CDR3 DNA follows: TGTGCCAGCAGTCTTCTCGGGGTTGGCAATCAGCCCCAGCATTTT. Its translation: CASSLLGVGNQPQHF.

There are a few counts of this clone. CDR3 nucleotide sequence: TGTGCCAGCAGCTTATTGATTGAGTTATCCTACGAGCAGTACTTC. As protein: CASSLLIELSYEQYF. The chain uses TRBV11-2 and TRBJ2-7, with D unclear. Germline loops: CDR1 SGHAT, CDR2 FQNNGV. This CDR3 spans 15 amino acids. With 2 bases removed from V and 1 base from J, the gap between germline ends came to 12 bases.

The rearrangement uses TRBV6-2 or TRBV6-3 and TRBJ2-7, with D perhaps TRBD2 (6 bases). This CDR3 is 12 amino acids long. Germline values: CDR1 MNHEY, CDR2 SVGEGT. V shed 6 bases and J shed 4 bases, with 10 bases lying between them. CDR3 DNA: TGTGCCAGCAGGCCTAGCGCTTACGAGCAGTACTTC. It encodes CASRPSAYEQYF.

V and J are TRBV4-3 and TRBJ1-2, with a weak D call TRBD1 (5 bases). This CDR3 is 17 amino acids long. CDR1 LGHNA and CDR2 YSLEER come from the germline V gene. Trimming left V 0 bases short and J 1 base short, with 15 bases between. Here the CDR3 reads CASSQDWSGSGNYGYTF. The CDR3 coding sequence is TGCGCCAGCAGCCAAGATTGGTCAGGGTCGGGTAACTATGGCTACACCTTC.

V usage is TRBV10-3 and J usage is TRBJ1-1, with D possibly being TRBD1 (6 bases). This CDR3 has 16 amino acids. Germline-derived CDR1 and CDR2 are ENHRY and SYGVKD. V gave up 3 bases and J gave up 1 base, with 15 bases separating them. The CDR3: CAISEFFDRTNTEAFF. For the CDR3, the DNA is TGTGCCATCAGTGAATTTTTTGACAGGACGAACACTGAAGCTTTCTTT.

This clone was counted once. The chain uses TRBV14 and TRBJ2-7; 10 bases are a match to TRBD1. The V and J ends lost 4 bases and 0 bases, in that order; junction bases with no gene match: 3. Germline CDR1 SGHDN, CDR2 FVKESK. This CDR3 is built from 15 residues. Written as DNA, the CDR3 is TGTGCCAGCAGCCGGGGACAGGGGAACTCCTACGAGCAGTACTTC. Translated: CASSRGQGNSYEQYF.

This rearrangement joins TRBV25-1 to TRBJ1-2; possible D gene TRBD1, 6 bases. The CDR3 has 15 amino acids. The V gene lost 6 bases and the J gene lost 4 bases, with 18 bases spanning the gap. Germline-derived CDR1 and CDR2 are MGHDK and SYGVNS. The chain's CDR3 is CASSYADAGVYGYTF. As DNA, the CDR3 is TGTGCCAGCAGCTACGCGGATGCAGGGGTCTATGGCTACACCTTC.

This clone was detected once. The chain links TRBV7-6 to TRBJ2-1; 8 nucleotides line up with TRBD2. CDR1 and CDR2 (germline): SGHVS, FNYEAQ. V gave up 6 bases and J gave up 2 bases; unmatched junction bases: 6. This CDR3 comprises 15 residues. The CDR3 region is CASRKREQAYNEQFF. In DNA form, the CDR3 reads TGTGCCAGCAGAAAGCGGGAGCAGGCCTACAATGAGCAGTTCTTC.